Following are 7 T cell receptor beta chains from one sample sequenced in a study of CD8 T cells in Susac syndrome. Reverse transcription of roughly 0.5 to 1 ug RNA was performed with random hexamers. TCRdb independently ran MiXCR on the immunoSEQ multiplex PCR reads; one entry per CDR3 protein. The table has some 120,000 distinct CDR3 sequences, about 93% seen once. Sequenced input: CD4+ T cells from PBMCs. These receptors came from a human donor in good health.

This chain connects TRBV5-1 to TRBJ2-7; D unresolved. The length of the CDR3 is 14 residues. Per the germline V gene, CDR1 is SGHRS and CDR2 is YFSETQ. V was pared by 4 bases and J by 1 base, with 12 bases between. CDR3 bases: TGCGCCAGCAGCAGGCAAGGCCCTTCCTACGAGCAGTACTTC. It is translated as CASSRQGPSYEQYF.

The chain combines TRBV12-3 or TRBV12-4 with TRBJ2-2, with D uncertain. The CDR3 is made up of 14 amino acids. V dropped 7 bases and J dropped 1 base, with 10 bases sitting between them. The CDR3 protein is CASIGPLNTGELFF. The DNA for the CDR3 is TGTGCCAGCATAGGGCCCCTGAACACCGGGGAGCTGTTTTTT.

The chain joins TRBV6-2 or TRBV6-3 to TRBJ1-1; D call uncertain. This CDR3 is built from 15 residues. Trimming cost V 3 bases and J 1 base, with 12 bases left between them. The germline V gene has CDR1 MNHEY and CDR2 SVGEGT. The CDR3, as DNA: TGTGCCAGCAGTTATCTTAGGACGTCGAACACTGAAGCTTTCTTT. Translated: CASSYLRTSNTEAFF.

The V and J genes are TRBV14 and TRBJ2-3; D is uncertain. Per the germline V gene, CDR1 is SGHDN and CDR2 is FVKESK. Between the trimmed V and J ends, which lost 1 base and 4 bases, there was a span of 6 bases. CDR3 length: 13 residues. The CDR3, as DNA: TGTGCCAGCAGCCAAGCGCGTGCAGATACGCAGTATTTT. It codes for CASSQARADTQYF.

CDR3 coding DNA: TGCAGTGCTAGTGGGACGGTGAACACCGGGGAGCTGTTTTTT. This gives the protein CSASGTVNTGELFF. V usage is TRBV20-1 and J usage is TRBJ2-2, with D tentatively TRBD1 or TRBD2 (5 bases each). Deletions cut 3 bases from V and 1 base from J, with 9 bases between. The CDR3 consists of 14 residues. Germline-derived CDR1 and CDR2 are DFQATT and SNEGSKA (reference sequence).

The chain links TRBV5-6 to TRBJ2-3, with 7 nucleotides matching TRBD2. Germline V CDR1 and CDR2: SGHDT, YYEEEE. CDR3 size: 14 residues. V was pared by 0 bases and J by 5 bases, with 3 bases of the junction left unmatched. The CDR3 loop reads CASSLVTGGDTQYF. CDR3 coding DNA: TGTGCCAGCAGCTTGGTGACGGGGGGAGATACGCAGTATTTT. The variable domain in full, with the rest retrieved from reference TRBV5-6 and TRBJ2-3, is DAGVTQSPTHLIKTRGQQVTLRCSPKSGHDTVSWYQQALGQGPQFIFQYYEEEERQRGNFPDRFSGHQFPNYSSELNVNALLLGDSALYLCASSLVTGGDTQYFGPGTRLTVL.

A word on this clonotype: One end of the junction does not line up with germline, which may come from a read error. The CDR3 here is CASSPTSGILIYEQYF. CDR3 coding DNA: TGTGCCAGCAGCCCCACTAGCGGCATCCTAATCTACGAGCAGTACTTC. This chain joins TRBV5-1 and TRBJ2-7; 8 nucleotides line up with TRBD2. The V gene's germline CDR1 is SGHRS and CDR2 YFSETQ. The CDR3 covers 16 residues.